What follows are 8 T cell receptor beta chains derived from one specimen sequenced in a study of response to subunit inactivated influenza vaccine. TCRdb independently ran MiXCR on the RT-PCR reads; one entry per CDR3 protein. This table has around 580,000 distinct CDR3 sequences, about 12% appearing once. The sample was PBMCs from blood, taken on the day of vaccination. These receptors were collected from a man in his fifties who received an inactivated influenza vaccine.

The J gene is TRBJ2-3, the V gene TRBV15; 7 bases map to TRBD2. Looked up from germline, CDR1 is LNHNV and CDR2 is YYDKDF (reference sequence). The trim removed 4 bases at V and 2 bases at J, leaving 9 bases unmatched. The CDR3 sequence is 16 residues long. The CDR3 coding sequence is TGTGCCACCAGCACCGAAAGCGGGATCTCCACAGATACGCAGTATTTT. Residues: CATSTESGISTDTQYF.

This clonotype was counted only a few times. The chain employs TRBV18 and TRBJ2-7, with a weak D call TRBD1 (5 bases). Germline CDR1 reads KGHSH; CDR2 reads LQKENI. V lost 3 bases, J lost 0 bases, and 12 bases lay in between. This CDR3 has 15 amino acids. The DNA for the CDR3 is TGTGCCAGCTCACCTCAGGGATTCCTCTCCTACGAGCAGTACTTC. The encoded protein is CASSPQGFLSYEQYF.

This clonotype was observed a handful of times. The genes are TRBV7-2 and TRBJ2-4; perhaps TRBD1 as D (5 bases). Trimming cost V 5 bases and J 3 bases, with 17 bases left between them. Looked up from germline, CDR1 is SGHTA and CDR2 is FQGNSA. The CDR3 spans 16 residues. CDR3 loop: CASSDNLRVDKNIQYF. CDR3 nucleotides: TGTGCCAGCAGCGACAACCTCAGGGTTGACAAAAACATTCAGTACTTC.

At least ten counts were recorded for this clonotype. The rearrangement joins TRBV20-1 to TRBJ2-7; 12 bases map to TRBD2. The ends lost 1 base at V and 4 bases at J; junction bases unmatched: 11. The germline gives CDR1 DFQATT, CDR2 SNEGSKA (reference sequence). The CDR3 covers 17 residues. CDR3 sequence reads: CSARGGLLAGGGYEQYF. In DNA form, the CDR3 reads TGCAGTGCTAGAGGCGGGTTACTAGCGGGAGGTGGTTACGAGCAGTACTTC.

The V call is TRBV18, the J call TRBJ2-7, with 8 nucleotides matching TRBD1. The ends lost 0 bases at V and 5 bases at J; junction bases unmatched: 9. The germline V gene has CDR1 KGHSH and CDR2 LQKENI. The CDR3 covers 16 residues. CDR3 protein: CASSPPGQAPSNEQYF. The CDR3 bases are TGTGCCAGCTCACCACCGGGACAGGCCCCGTCGAACGAGCAGTACTTC.

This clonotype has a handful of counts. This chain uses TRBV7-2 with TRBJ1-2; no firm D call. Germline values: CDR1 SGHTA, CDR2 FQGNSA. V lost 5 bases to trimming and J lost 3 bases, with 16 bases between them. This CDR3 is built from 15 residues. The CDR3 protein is CASSLTSARYYGYTF. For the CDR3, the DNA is TGTGCCAGCAGCCTCACTAGTGCCAGATACTATGGCTACACCTTC.

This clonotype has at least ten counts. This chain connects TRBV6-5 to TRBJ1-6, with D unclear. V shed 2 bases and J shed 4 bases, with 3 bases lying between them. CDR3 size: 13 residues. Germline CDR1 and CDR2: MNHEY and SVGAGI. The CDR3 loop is CASSYKYNSPLHF. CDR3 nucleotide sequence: TGTGCCAGCAGTTACAAGTATAATTCACCCCTCCACTTT.

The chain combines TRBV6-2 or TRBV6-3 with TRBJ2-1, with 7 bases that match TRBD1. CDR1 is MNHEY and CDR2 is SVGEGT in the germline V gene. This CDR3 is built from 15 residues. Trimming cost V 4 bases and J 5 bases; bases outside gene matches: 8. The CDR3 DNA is TGTGCCAGCAGTTCGAGACAGGGAATTGACAATGAGCAGTTCTTC. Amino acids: CASSSRQGIDNEQFF.